This T cell receptor beta chain was profiled in a study of blood T cell repertoires in COVID-19. Study overall: Samples taken during acute and convalescent COVID-19 were collected in the United States, Italy and Spain.

Seattle patients were enrolled while actively infected and followed longitudinally. Germline V lookup: CDR1 SGHRS, CDR2 YFSETQ. V shed 1 base, J shed 2 bases, and the junction held 3 bases outside the gene matches. The CDR3 totals 16 residues. Authors' analysis steps: Amplifying reference gene primers gave estimates of nucleated cell counts. The data were produced by immunoSEQ multiplex PCR, yet TCRdb's version contains in-frame clones alone and is incomplete. V and J calls and clone size are given by that table; D and trimming were obtained from the DNA. The sample lists almost 250,000 clones, roughly 86% occurring once.

This clonotype was sampled from a woman older than 75 with COVID-19, enrolled during active disease. This rearrangement joins TRBV5-1 to TRBJ2-1; TRBD1 matches 10 bases. Sequencing was done on a sample of peripheral blood. This CDR3 is CASSLPGQGTYNEQFF. The CDR3 DNA follows: TGCGCCAGCAGCTTGCCGGGACAGGGGACCTACAATGAGCAGTTCTTC.